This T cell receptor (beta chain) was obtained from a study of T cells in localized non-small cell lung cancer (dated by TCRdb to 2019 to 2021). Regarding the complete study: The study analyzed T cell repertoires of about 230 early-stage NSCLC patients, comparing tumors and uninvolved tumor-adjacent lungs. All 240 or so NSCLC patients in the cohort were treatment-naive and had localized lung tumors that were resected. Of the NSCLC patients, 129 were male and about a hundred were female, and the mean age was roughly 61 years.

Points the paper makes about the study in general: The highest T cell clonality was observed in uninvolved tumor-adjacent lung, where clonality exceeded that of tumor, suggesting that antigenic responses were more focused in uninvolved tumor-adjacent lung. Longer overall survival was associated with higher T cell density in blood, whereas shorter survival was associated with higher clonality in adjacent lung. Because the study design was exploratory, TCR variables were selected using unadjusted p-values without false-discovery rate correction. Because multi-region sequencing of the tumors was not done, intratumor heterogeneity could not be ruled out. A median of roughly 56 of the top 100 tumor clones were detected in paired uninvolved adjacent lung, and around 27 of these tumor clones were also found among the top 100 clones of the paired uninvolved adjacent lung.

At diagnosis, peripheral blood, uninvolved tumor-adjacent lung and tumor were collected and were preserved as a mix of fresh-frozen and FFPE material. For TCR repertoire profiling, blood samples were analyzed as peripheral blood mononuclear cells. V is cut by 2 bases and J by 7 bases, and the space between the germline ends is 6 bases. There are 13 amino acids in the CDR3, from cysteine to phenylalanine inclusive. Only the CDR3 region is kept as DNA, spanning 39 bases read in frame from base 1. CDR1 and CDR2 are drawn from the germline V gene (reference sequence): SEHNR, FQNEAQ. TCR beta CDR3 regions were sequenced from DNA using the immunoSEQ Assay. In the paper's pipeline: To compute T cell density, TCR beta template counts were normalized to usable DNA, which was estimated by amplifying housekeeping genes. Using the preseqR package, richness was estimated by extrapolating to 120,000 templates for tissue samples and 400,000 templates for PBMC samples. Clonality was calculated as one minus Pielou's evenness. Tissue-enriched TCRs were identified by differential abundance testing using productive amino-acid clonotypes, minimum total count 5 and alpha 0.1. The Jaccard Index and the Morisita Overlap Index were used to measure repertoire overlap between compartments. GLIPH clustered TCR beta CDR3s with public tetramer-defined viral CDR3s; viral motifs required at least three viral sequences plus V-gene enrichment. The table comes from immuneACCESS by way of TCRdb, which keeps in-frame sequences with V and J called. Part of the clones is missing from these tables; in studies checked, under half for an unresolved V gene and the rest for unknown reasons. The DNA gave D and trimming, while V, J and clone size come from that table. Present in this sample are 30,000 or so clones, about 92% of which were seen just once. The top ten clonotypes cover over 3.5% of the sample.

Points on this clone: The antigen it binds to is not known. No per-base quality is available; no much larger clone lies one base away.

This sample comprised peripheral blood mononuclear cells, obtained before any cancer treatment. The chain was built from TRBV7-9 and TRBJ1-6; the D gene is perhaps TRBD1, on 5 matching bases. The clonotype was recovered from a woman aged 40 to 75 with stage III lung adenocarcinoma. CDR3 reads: CASSLQGNSPLHF. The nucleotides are TGTGCCAGCAGCTTACAGGGAAATTCACCCCTCCACTTT.